The next 10 T cell receptor beta chains were all read from a single sample in a study of T cell responses to AZD1222 COVID-19 vaccine. Some clones are missing from TCRdb's copy, which holds only in-frame ones; the method was immunoSEQ multiplex PCR. Of about 68,000 clones in the sample, more than 70% are singletons; the top ten hold 9.5% to 13%. Sequences were derived from peripheral blood, sampled on day 0 of AZD1222 vaccination. The receptor source for this set is an adult in good health.

This chain links TRBV5-1 with TRBJ2-5; 8 bases map to TRBD1. CDR3 length: 15 amino acids. V trimming: 3 bases; J trimming: 2 bases; junction bases outside the gene matches: 6. Germline-derived CDR1 and CDR2 are SGHRS and YFSETQ. The CDR3 reads CASSSGDRSQETQYF. CDR3 DNA: TGCGCCAGCAGCTCGGGGGACAGGTCTCAAGAGACCCAGTACTTC.

This clone has more than one count but fewer than ten. The gene calls are TRBV10-1 and TRBJ2-1, with D possibly TRBD1 on 6 matching bases. Trimming stripped 4 bases from V and 2 bases from J, with 6 bases between. There are 13 residues in the CDR3. Germline V gene lookup returns CDR1 WNHNN and CDR2 SYGVQD (reference sequence). CDR3 DNA sequence: TGCGCCAGCAGTGGACAGGCCTACAATGAGCAGTTCTTC. Translated, it gives CASSGQAYNEQFF.

The chain combines TRBV7-9 with TRBJ2-3; 12 nucleotides line up with TRBD2. This CDR3 comprises 14 residues. The J segment lost 13 bases and the V segment lost 5 bases, leaving 10 bases of the junction unmatched. Germline V gene lookup returns CDR1 SEHNR and CDR2 FQNEAQ (reference sequence). The CDR3 loop is CASSPGLAGWAEYF. In nucleotides, the CDR3 is TGTGCCAGCAGCCCCGGACTAGCGGGGTGGGCCGAGTATTTT.

The rearrangement uses TRBV28 and TRBJ2-3; 9 bases line up with TRBD1. The CDR3 sequence is 17 residues long. The V and J ends lost 4 bases and 4 bases, in that order; junction bases with no gene match: 12. In germline, CDR1 is MDHEN, CDR2 SYDVKM. DNA for the CDR3: TGTGCCAGCAGTTCCCCTTCCGGGACAGGGATTGCAGATACGCAGTATTTT. Translating it yields CASSSPSGTGIADTQYF.

This chain joins TRBV19 and TRBJ1-5; no definite D call. Germline V lookup: CDR1 LNHDA, CDR2 SQIVND (reference sequence). With 3 bases removed from V and 0 bases from J, the gap between germline ends came to 18 bases. The CDR3 sequence is 18 residues long. The CDR3 DNA sequence: TGTGCCAGTAGTATGGGATACTGGACGGATTATAGCAATCAGCCCCAGCATTTT. It translates to CASSMGYWTDYSNQPQHF.

The rearrangement joins TRBV12-2 to TRBJ2-3; the table's D call of TRBD2 was not tested on the DNA. TRBV12-2 is given as a pseudogene. The CDR3 extends over 18 amino acids. This CDR3 reads CASRLGAGGLVSADTQYF. Written as DNA, the CDR3 is TGTGCAAGTCGCTTAGGGGCCGGGGGGCTCGTTAGCGCAGATACGCAGTATTTT.

The V call is TRBV9, the J call TRBJ2-2, with TRBD2 matching 15 bases. Germline-derived CDR1 and CDR2 are SGDLS and YYNGEE. There are 16 residues in the CDR3. Losses at the gene ends were 3 bases for V and 9 bases for J; bases not matched to a gene: 6. The CDR3 DNA is TGTGCCAGCAGCGAGGGACTAGCGGGGGGCGCCCGGGAGCTGTTTTTT. It yields the protein CASSEGLAGGARELFF.

The rearrangement links TRBV5-6 to TRBJ2-2, with D hard to call. In germline, CDR1 is SGHDT, CDR2 YYEEEE. V was pared by 2 bases and J by 0 bases, with 14 bases between. The CDR3 runs to 17 residues. CDR3 sequence reads: CASSFFLSNTNTGELFF. DNA of the CDR3: TGTGCCAGCAGCTTTTTTCTGTCCAACACGAACACCGGGGAGCTGTTTTTT.

The CDR3 here is CASSDMVYNTEAFF. CDR3 in DNA: TGTGCCAGCAGTGATATGGTTTATAACACTGAAGCTTTCTTT. The chain joins TRBV2 to TRBJ1-1; no clear D gene. In germline, CDR1 is SNHLY, CDR2 FYNNEI. The CDR3 spans 14 residues. Trimming removed 3 bases from V and 2 bases from J, with 10 bases in between.

The gene calls are TRBV27 and TRBJ2-1; 12 nucleotides agree with TRBD2. V was clipped by 3 bases and J by 1 base; unmatched bases: 10. This CDR3 has 19 residues. The V gene's germline CDR1 is MNHEY and CDR2 SMNVEV (reference sequence). The chain's CDR3 is CASSFLGLAGGSSYNEQFF. For the CDR3, the DNA is TGTGCCAGCAGTTTTTTGGGGCTAGCGGGGGGGTCGTCCTACAATGAGCAGTTCTTC.